This T cell receptor (beta chain) was captured in a study of Ad26.COV2.S vaccination and SARS-CoV-2 variants. Study overall: The vaccine Ad26.COV2.S was put into the muscle once, or twice with 56 days between.

The germline V and J ends were trimmed by 0 bases and 4 bases, with 11 bases remaining between them. Germline CDR1 reads SGHKS; CDR2 reads YYEKEE (reference sequence). This CDR3 spans 15 amino acids. TCRdb's table, derived via immunoSEQ multiplex PCR, lists solely in-frame clones and lacks some. Found here are about 460,000 clones, roughly nine tenths of them singletons; the top ten hold over 1.5%. Of note for this clone: The antigen remains undetermined.

Treatment indicated: some 20 received Ad26.COV2.S at low or high dose, single or two shots; several received placebo; per-sample allocation not given. Sampling was done on day 63 after the first vaccine or placebo injection. An Ad26 vector expressing Wuhan-strain SARS-CoV-2 spike served as the vaccine. Findings and caveats of the study: People who got the vaccine had more spike-specific TCR breadth than people who got placebo. There was reportedly substantial breadth in spike-specific CD8+ and CD4+ T cell responses after vaccination.

The chain joins TRBV5-5 to TRBJ1-5, with D possibly matching TRBD1 (5 bases). The sequencing here drew on peripheral blood, taken in a trial of Ad26.COV2.S vaccine versus placebo. The TCR sequence derives from a person aged 18 to 65 who received the Ad26.COV2.S COVID-19 vaccine or a placebo. The CDR3 sequence: CASSLEGPRNQPQHF. CDR3 in DNA: TGTGCCAGCAGCTTGGAGGGACCGAGAAATCAGCCCCAGCATTTT.